The 14 T cell receptor beta chains below all came from one sample that was sequenced in a study of OX40 agonist ivuxolimab in advanced cancers. The table came from immunoSEQ multiplex PCR; TCRdb's copy has only in-frame clones and leaves some out. This sample has roughly 59,000 clones; 80% to 95% occur once, and the top ten carry roughly 12%. This specimen was CD4+ or CD8+ T cells sorted from blood, taken in a trial of the OX40 agonist ivuxolimab. These receptors were collected from an adult with an advanced solid tumor such as melanoma, head and neck, liver or kidney cancer.

This clone is a singleton in its sample. The chain has TRBV7-6 and TRBJ1-1; the D gene is possibly TRBD1 (5 bases). Trimming removed 5 bases at V and 1 base at J, with 8 bases between. The germline V gene encodes CDR1 SGHVS and CDR2 FNYEAQ. This CDR3 contains 13 residues. The CDR3 sequence: CASSLTENTEAFF. The CDR3 coding sequence is TGTGCCAGCAGCCTGACAGAGAACACTGAAGCTTTCTTT.

This clone was recorded only once. J is TRBJ2-7 and V is TRBV11-2, with D perhaps matching TRBD1 or TRBD2 (6 bases each). The CDR3 is made up of 15 amino acids. V was pared by 5 bases and J by 4 bases, with 18 bases between. The germline gives CDR1 SGHAT, CDR2 FQNNGV. For the CDR3, the DNA is TGTGCCAGCAGCACCCCCCACGGGGGCGGTTACGAGCAGTACTTC. It encodes CASSTPHGGGYEQYF.

The CDR3 protein is CASSQGTYGYTF. The CDR3 DNA reads as TGTGCCAGCAGCCAAGGTACCTATGGCTACACCTTC. V and J are TRBV4-2 and TRBJ1-2, with D hard to call. This CDR3 comprises 12 residues. V was shortened by 1 base and J by 4 bases, with 4 bases between the two germline ends. Germline V gene data show CDR1 as LGHNA and CDR2 as YNFKEQ.

This chain links TRBV4-1 with TRBJ2-2; 9 bases map to TRBD1. The CDR3 has 14 amino acids. Per germline, CDR1 MGHRA and CDR2 YSYEKL. Trimming took 6 bases from V and 7 from J; bases not matched to a gene: 6. The CDR3: CASRRDRVFGELFF. In DNA form, the CDR3 reads TGCGCCAGCAGAAGGGACAGGGTGTTCGGGGAGCTGTTTTTT.

This chain links TRBV27 with TRBJ2-5, with 9 nucleotides matching TRBD1. The ends lost 6 bases at V and 2 bases at J; junction bases unmatched: 16. Looked up from germline, CDR1 is MNHEY and CDR2 is SMNVEV (reference sequence). The length of the CDR3 is 18 residues. The CDR3 here is CASSSTLGTGWGQETQYF. The CDR3 coding sequence is TGTGCCAGCAGCTCTACACTCGGGACAGGGTGGGGGCAAGAGACCCAGTACTTC.

The table lists this clone with a count of one. CDR3 in DNA: TGTGCCACCACTAGCGGGGAGACCTACAATGAGCAGTTCTTC. It codes for CATTSGETYNEQFF. The rearrangement joins TRBV19 to TRBJ2-1; 10 nucleotides match TRBD2. V shed 10 bases, J shed 2 bases, and the junction held 5 bases outside the gene matches. Germline V gene data show CDR1 as LNHDA and CDR2 as SQIVND (reference sequence). CDR3 length: 14 residues.

The J gene is TRBJ2-5, the V gene TRBV27, with 7 bases aligning to TRBD2. The CDR3 extends over 15 amino acids. The J segment lost 2 bases and the V segment lost 3 bases, leaving 6 bases of the junction unmatched. Germline assignment: CDR1 MNHEY and CDR2 SMNVEV (reference sequence). The CDR3 sequence is CASSFWPGGQETQYF. Here the CDR3 DNA reads TGTGCCAGCAGTTTCTGGCCGGGGGGACAAGAGACCCAGTACTTC.

The CDR3 coding sequence is TGTGCCAGTAGTAAACAGGGCAATGAGCAGTTCTTC. This gives the protein CASSKQGNEQFF. The chain joins TRBV19 to TRBJ2-1, with D maybe TRBD1 (6 bases). V dropped 4 bases and J dropped 6 bases, with 7 bases sitting between them. This CDR3 contains 12 residues. CDR1 LNHDA and CDR2 SQIVND come from the germline V gene (reference sequence).

The chain uses TRBV4-3 and TRBJ2-7; D is ambiguous. Per germline, CDR1 LGHNA and CDR2 YSLEER. V was clipped by 4 bases and J by 5 bases, with 12 bases between them. CDR3 length: 13 residues. The CDR3 protein is CASSLSGMNEQYF. The CDR3 nucleotides read TGCGCCAGCAGCCTTTCGGGCATGAACGAGCAGTACTTC.

The chain employs TRBV9 and TRBJ1-3; 8 bases are a match to TRBD1. The CDR3 extends over 17 amino acids. Germline-derived CDR1 and CDR2 are SGDLS and YYNGEE. Losses at the gene ends were 2 bases for V and 4 bases for J; bases not matched to a gene: 11. CDR3 nucleotide sequence: TGTGCCAGCAGCGTCTCCGGCAGGGGGCAAGGAGGAAACACCATATATTTT. This codes for CASSVSGRGQGGNTIYF. The whole variable domain, remainder taken from reference TRBV9 and TRBJ1-3, is DSGVTQTPKHLITATGQRVTLRCSPRSGDLSVYWYQQSLDQGLQFLIQYYNGEERAKGNILERFSAQQFPDLHSELNLSSLELGDSALYFCASSVSGRGQGGNTIYFGEGSWLTVV.

The CDR3 region is CASSLGLAGEDTQYF. In nucleotides, the CDR3 is TGTGCCAGCAGCTTAGGGCTAGCGGGAGAGGATACGCAGTATTTT. The chain employs TRBV7-9 and TRBJ2-3; 10 bases are a match to TRBD2. Trimming cost V 1 base and J 6 bases; bases outside gene matches: 4. CDR1 is SEHNR and CDR2 is FQNEAQ in the germline V gene (reference sequence). The CDR3 loop spans 15 amino acids.

The chain is built from TRBV11-2 and TRBJ2-7, with 8 bases that match TRBD2. The V and J ends lost 5 bases and 3 bases, in that order; junction bases with no gene match: 9. This CDR3 comprises 15 residues. The germline V gene has CDR1 SGHAT and CDR2 FQNNGV. DNA of the CDR3: TGTGCCAGCAGCCCAAACGGGAGGGGAGACTACGAGCAGTACTTC. Its protein product is CASSPNGRGDYEQYF.

The chain combines TRBV30 with TRBJ1-1; no definite D call. Per germline, CDR1 GTSNPN and CDR2 SVGIG (reference sequence). V shed 8 bases and J shed 4 bases, with 17 bases lying between them. The CDR3 runs 13 residues. CDR3 in amino acids: CARSHRGITEAFF. The CDR3 DNA reads TGTGCCCGCAGCCACCGAGGGATCACTGAAGCTTTCTTT.

J is TRBJ2-2 and V is TRBV7-9, with D perhaps given as TRBD1 or TRBD2 (7 bases each). The CDR3 runs to 17 residues. CDR1 is SEHNR and CDR2 is FQNEAQ in the germline V gene (reference sequence). With 2 bases removed from V and 0 bases from J, the gap between germline ends came to 13 bases. Here the CDR3 DNA reads TGTGCCAGCAGCTTATTGGGGAGGGGGCCGAACACCGGGGAGCTGTTTTTT. Its translation is CASSLLGRGPNTGELFF. The complete variable domain, with remaining parts taken from reference TRBV7-9 and TRBJ2-2, reads DTGVSQNPRHKITKRGQNVTFRCDPISEHNRLYWYRQTLGQGPEFLTYFQNEAQLEKSRLLSDRFSAERPKGSFSTLEIQRTEQGDSAMYLCASSLLGRGPNTGELFFGEGSRLTVL.